Listed here are 8 T cell receptor beta chains from one sample, sequenced in a study of blood T cell repertoires in COVID-19. Assay used: immunoSEQ multiplex PCR; TCRdb lists only in-frame clones, some missing. The sample has 200,000 to 250,000 clones, around 85% seen once. The sequencing input was peripheral blood. Receptors originate from a woman aged 30 to 39 who had recovered from COVID-19.

The genes are TRBV19 and TRBJ1-2; possibly TRBD1 for D (6 bases). CDR3 length: 19 residues. Germline-derived CDR1 and CDR2 are LNHDA and SQIVND (reference sequence). Trimming removed 1 base at V and 3 bases at J, with 24 bases between. The CDR3 here is CASSIGGVQGEGYDYGYTF. The CDR3 DNA is TGTGCCAGTAGTATAGGTGGTGTACAGGGTGAAGGATATGACTATGGCTACACCTTC.

This chain connects TRBV5-1 to TRBJ2-7; 10 nucleotides align to TRBD1. Per the germline V gene, CDR1 is SGHRS and CDR2 is YFSETQ. The V segment lost 6 bases and the J segment 3 bases; nucleotides outside the gene matches: 15. The CDR3 is 17 amino acids. CDR3 region: CASKFSPHGQGVYEQYF. The CDR3, as DNA: TGCGCCAGCAAGTTCTCCCCTCATGGACAGGGGGTCTACGAGCAGTACTTC.

This chain uses TRBV3-1 (or the pseudogene TRBV3-2) with TRBJ1-6; D is undetermined. The V end was cut by 1 base, the J end by 10 bases, with 5 bases between. The CDR3 spans 12 residues. Germline V gene data show CDR1 as LGHDT and CDR2 as YNNKEL (reference sequence). The CDR3 sequence is CASSQGRSPLHF. CDR3 DNA sequence: TGTGCCAGCAGCCAAGGTAGATCACCCCTCCACTTT.

The rearrangement joins TRBV18 to TRBJ2-1, with D perhaps matching TRBD2 (5 bases). V was shortened by 2 bases and J by 0 bases, with 14 bases between the two germline ends. CDR1 is KGHSH, CDR2 LQKENI, per germline. The CDR3 sequence is 17 residues long. CDR3: CASSPSGILSSYNEQFF. CDR3 coding DNA: TGTGCCAGCTCACCATCGGGGATACTTAGCTCCTACAATGAGCAGTTCTTC.

This chain uses TRBV5-5 with TRBJ1-2; perhaps TRBD1 as D (5 bases). The germline V gene encodes CDR1 SGHKS and CDR2 YYEKEE (reference sequence). The CDR3 spans 15 residues. V was clipped by 4 bases and J by 7 bases, with 20 bases between them. The CDR3 spells CASSIHPAGEGGYTF. The CDR3 DNA sequence: TGTGCCAGCAGCATACACCCCGCGGGGGAGGGTGGCTACACCTTC.

The rearrangement joins TRBV9 to TRBJ2-2; 9 bases agree with TRBD2. CDR1 SGDLS and CDR2 YYNGEE come from the germline V gene. The CDR3 consists of 21 residues. With 4 bases clipped from V and 0 bases from J, the junction kept 19 bases outside the gene matches. This chain's CDR3 is CASSPRGGLAEHNANTGELFF. CDR3 bases: TGTGCCAGCAGCCCCCGAGGGGGACTAGCAGAACATAACGCGAACACCGGGGAGCTGTTTTTT.

V is TRBV5-1 and J is TRBJ2-3, with D possibly being TRBD1 (5 bases). This CDR3 is 15 amino acids long. Germline lookup yields CDR1 SGHRS and CDR2 YFSETQ. V lost 7 bases to trimming and J lost 5 bases, with 20 bases between them. DNA for the CDR3: TGCGCCAGCCGTCAGGGCGCGGCTACTGTAGATACGCAGTATTTT. It codes for CASRQGAATVDTQYF. Full variable domain (rest looked up from reference TRBV5-1 and TRBJ2-3): KAGVTQTPRYLIKTRGQQVTLSCSPISGHRSVSWYQQTPGQGLQFLFEYFSETQRNKGNFPGRFSGRQFSNSRSEMNVSTLELGDSALYLCASRQGAATVDTQYFGPGTRLTVL.

Written as DNA, the CDR3 is TGCGCCAGCAGCCACGGGACAGACGGCAGGGGGCAGTTCTTC. It specifies CASSHGTDGRGQFF. The chain links TRBV4-1 to TRBJ2-1; the match to TRBD1 covers 7 bases. Losses at the gene ends were 3 bases for V and 12 bases for J; bases not matched to a gene: 11. The CDR3 consists of 14 residues. Germline lookup yields CDR1 MGHRA and CDR2 YSYEKL.